These 15 T cell receptor beta chains share one sample of origin, sequenced in a study of T cell responses to AZD1222 COVID-19 vaccine. TCRdb's table, derived via immunoSEQ multiplex PCR, lists solely in-frame clones and lacks some. The table records nearly 110,000 clones, around 93% of them present only once. The specimen comprised peripheral blood, sampled 28 days after the second AZD1222 dose. The receptors were gathered from an adult who received the AZD1222 COVID-19 vaccine.

This chain connects TRBV19 to TRBJ2-7; 9 bases align to TRBD2. From germline, CDR1 is LNHDA and CDR2 SQIVND (reference sequence). Trimming at V came to 5 bases and at J to 2 bases, leaving 7 bases not matched to a gene. CDR3 length: 15 amino acids. CDR3 nucleotides: TGTGCCAGTAGTGAAACTAGCGGGCCCACCTACGAGCAGTACTTC. Its protein is CASSETSGPTYEQYF.

This chain connects TRBV15 to TRBJ1-2; TRBD1 aligns across 12 bases. The V segment lost 6 bases and the J segment 8 bases; nucleotides outside the gene matches: 16. CDR3 length: 17 amino acids. Germline V gene data show CDR1 as LNHNV and CDR2 as YYDKDF (reference sequence). The CDR3 is CATSLPERDRGQWGYTF. In nucleotides, the CDR3 is TGTGCCACCAGTCTCCCCGAGAGGGACAGGGGGCAGTGGGGCTACACCTTC.

V gene TRBV3-1 (or the pseudogene TRBV3-2) combines with J gene TRBJ1-3, with a tentative D call TRBD1 (6 bases). Trimming took off 3 bases at V and 4 bases at J, with 13 bases between the two ends. Germline lookup yields CDR1 LGHDT and CDR2 YNNKEL (reference sequence). CDR3 length: 15 amino acids. The CDR3 protein is CASSQDSLGGNTIYF. As DNA, the CDR3 is TGTGCCAGCAGCCAGGACAGCTTAGGAGGAAACACCATATATTTT.

Written as DNA, the CDR3 is TGCGCCAGCAGACTCGCACCGTACCAAGAGACCCAGTACTTC. Its translation: CASRLAPYQETQYF. This sequence joins TRBV5-1 and TRBJ2-5; no definite D call. V was cut by 5 bases and J by 0 bases, with 11 bases left in between. Per the germline V gene, CDR1 is SGHRS and CDR2 is YFSETQ. The CDR3 totals 14 residues.

Turning to this clone: An end of the junction differs from the germline gene, which may be a read error. The V call is TRBV9, the J call TRBJ2-1, with 7 positions matching TRBD1. This CDR3 region has 23 residues. Germline V gene lookup returns CDR1 SGDLS and CDR2 YYNGEE. In nucleotides, the CDR3 is TGTGCCAGCAGCGTAGGCCCCTCTGGGCACAGATTCTCAGGGGGAGCCGTTTTTGATGAGCCGTTCTTC. Translating gives CASSVGPSGHRFSGGAVFDEPFF.

This chain joins TRBV4-2 and TRBJ2-1; D might be TRBD1 (6 bases). The CDR3 extends over 14 amino acids. The germline V gene has CDR1 LGHNA and CDR2 YNFKEQ. V dropped 3 bases and J dropped 5 bases, with 11 bases sitting between them. The CDR3: CASSHSDRDNEQFF. The CDR3 coding sequence is TGTGCCAGCAGCCACTCGGACAGAGACAATGAGCAGTTCTTC.

V is TRBV6-5 and J is TRBJ1-1; D is perhaps TRBD1 (6 bases). The CDR3 loop spans 15 amino acids. V gave up 0 bases and J gave up 5 bases, with 13 bases separating them. Germline lookup yields CDR1 MNHEY and CDR2 SVGAGI. The CDR3 DNA reads TGTGCCAGCAGTTACTCGAAAAGGGGGGAGACTGAAGCTTTCTTT. It codes for CASSYSKRGETEAFF.

The chain joins TRBV7-2 to TRBJ1-4, with unresolved D. Trimming left V 5 bases short and J 3 bases short, with 16 bases between. From germline, CDR1 is SGHTA and CDR2 FQGNSA. The CDR3 spans 16 residues. The DNA for the CDR3 is TGTGCCAGCAGCCCAACTACCGCGAGGTCTAATGAAAAACTGTTTTTT. It yields the protein CASSPTTARSNEKLFF.

The chain links TRBV29-1 to TRBJ1-1; TRBD1 matches 8 bases. J gave up 5 bases and V 7 bases, and 6 bases lay outside the gene matches. The CDR3 has 12 residues. CDR1 and CDR2 (germline): SQVTM, ANQGSEA. The CDR3 nucleotides are TGCAGCGCCCTGACAGGGGTTACTGAAGCTTTCTTT. Its translation: CSALTGVTEAFF.

The chain employs TRBV6-5 and TRBJ2-1; TRBD1 is a possible D gene (6 bases). Germline loops: CDR1 MNHEY, CDR2 SVGAGI. Trimming cost V 10 bases and J 8 bases, with 21 bases left between them. The CDR3 extends over 14 amino acids. The CDR3 DNA follows: TGTGCCACGGCTATCACAGGGATCATGGATGAGCAGTTCTTC. Translating it yields CATAITGIMDEQFF.

This rearrangement joins TRBV7-2 to TRBJ1-3; 11 bases align to TRBD1. After removal of 2 bases from V and 0 bases from J, the junction contained 6 bases not matched to a gene. The CDR3 spans 18 residues. Germline V gives CDR1 SGHTA, CDR2 FQGNSA. CDR3 protein: CASSLWTGGASSGNTIYF. The CDR3 DNA reads TGTGCCAGCAGCTTATGGACAGGGGGCGCGTCCTCTGGAAACACCATATATTTT.

CDR3 sequence reads: CASSRGSNSPLHF. The CDR3 region has the DNA TGTGCCAGCAGCCGGGGGTCTAATTCACCCCTCCACTTT. The genes are TRBV7-2 and TRBJ1-6, with a weak D call TRBD1 (5 bases). The CDR3 is made up of 13 amino acids. Germline V CDR1 and CDR2: SGHTA, FQGNSA. Trimming cost V 5 bases and J 6 bases, with 8 bases left between them.

This chain connects TRBV2 to TRBJ2-2; D is perhaps TRBD1 (5 bases). Trimming cost V 6 bases and J 9 bases, with 14 bases left between them. The CDR3 consists of 13 residues. Germline CDR1 reads SNHLY; CDR2 reads FYNNEI. CDR3 loop: CASRDTGSWELFF. In DNA, the CDR3 is TGTGCCAGCAGGGACACCGGTTCCTGGGAGCTGTTTTTT. The full variable domain, its missing parts supplied by reference TRBV2 and TRBJ2-2, is EPEVTQTPSHQVTQMGQEVILRCVPISNHLYFYWYRQILGQKVEFLVSFYNNEISEKSEIFDDQFSVERPDGSNFTLKIRSTKLEDSAMYFCASRDTGSWELFFGEGSRLTVL.

The V call is TRBV9, the J call TRBJ2-7; 9 bases agree with TRBD1. Germline CDR1 and CDR2: SGDLS and YYNGEE. This CDR3 has 13 residues. Unmatched junction bases numbered 12, after V lost 4 bases and J lost 13 bases. The CDR3, as DNA: TGTGCCAGCAGCAGTCCCGGGACAGGGTCTAAATACTTC. Translation gives CASSSPGTGSKYF.

This rearrangement joins TRBV4-1 to TRBJ2-3; no definite D call. The V gene lost 0 bases and the J gene lost 0 bases, with 4 bases spanning the gap. The CDR3 is 14 residues long. Germline V gene lookup returns CDR1 MGHRA and CDR2 YSYEKL. The chain's CDR3 is CASSQDDSTDTQYF. Written as DNA, the CDR3 is TGCGCCAGCAGCCAAGATGATAGCACAGATACGCAGTATTTT.